The present entry profiles one TCR beta chain with its context. Sequencing was performed with immunoSEQ multiplex PCR; in TCRdb, only in-frame clones are kept and a portion is missing. The sample consists of under 75,000 clones, approximately 92% of them appearing once. These data belong to a study of technical replicates of blood from several donors. Material for sequencing was PBMCs. The source is a human donor in good health. Some clones in this sample may be carry-over from other donors' samples.

The CDR3 sequence: CASSLGQGWRNEQFF. CDR3 nucleotides: TGCGCCAGCAGCCTCGGTCAGGGGTGGAGGAATGAGCAGTTCTTC. The chain combines TRBV5-1 with TRBJ2-1; the D gene is possibly TRBD1 (6 bases). This CDR3 has 15 amino acids. CDR1 and CDR2 from the germline V gene are SGHRS and YFSETQ. The V gene lost 4 bases and the J gene lost 7 bases, with 18 bases spanning the gap.